Below, one T cell receptor (beta chain) is given with its context. The Seattle patients, enrolled during active infection, were followed longitudinally. This sample is drawn from a study of blood T cell repertoires in COVID-19. Study overall: COVID-19 samples, acute and convalescent, were from the United States, Italy and Spain.

The protocol was immunoSEQ multiplex PCR, while the TCRdb copy is restricted to in-frame clones and leaves out a portion. Of around 140,000 clones in the sample, roughly 86% are singletons; the top ten hold over 9.5%. V lost 5 bases, J lost 7 bases, and 20 bases lay in between. The CDR3 runs 15 residues. CDR1 SGHTA and CDR2 FQGNSA come from the germline V gene. Source material: peripheral blood. This receptor was identified in a woman between 65 and 79 years old with COVID-19, enrolled during active disease. The V and J genes are TRBV7-2 and TRBJ1-2, with D unresolved. As DNA, the CDR3 is TGTGCCAGCAGCCCCGCTGGGCCTTCCCTCGGTGGCTACACCTTC. The encoded protein is CASSPAGPSLGGYTF.